The next 15 T cell receptor beta chains were all read from a single sample in a study of T cell responses to AZD1222 COVID-19 vaccine. TCRdb's copy holds only in-frame clones and misses some; the assay was immunoSEQ multiplex PCR. The data contain 120,000 to 150,000 clones, about 90% of them seen just once; the ten biggest clones take up around 5.2%. The sequenced sample was peripheral blood, obtained on day 0 of AZD1222 vaccination. The receptors were sampled from an adult in good health.

The chain uses TRBV4-3 and TRBJ2-2, with D possibly being TRBD1 or TRBD2 (5 bases each). V was clipped by 0 bases and J by 0 bases, with 14 bases between them. CDR1 and CDR2 from the germline V gene are LGHNA and YSLEER. This CDR3 region has 18 residues. In DNA form, the CDR3 reads TGCGCCAGCAGCCAAGATCCCACCGGGACGGCGAACACCGGGGAGCTGTTTTTT. Its protein is CASSQDPTGTANTGELFF.

This chain links TRBV28 with TRBJ2-7; D is undetermined. The CDR3 spans 12 residues. V lost 2 bases to trimming and J lost 5 bases, with 7 bases between them. Germline V lookup: CDR1 MDHEN, CDR2 SYDVKM. The CDR3 spells CASSLDINEQYF. CDR3 nucleotide sequence: TGTGCCAGCAGTTTAGACATCAACGAGCAGTACTTC.

The rearrangement uses TRBV10-1 and TRBJ2-2, with 12 bases identical to TRBD2. Trimming removed 2 bases from V and 1 base from J; junction bases left unmatched: 11. The CDR3 has 20 amino acids. The germline V gene has CDR1 WNHNN and CDR2 SYGVQD (reference sequence). This CDR3 is CASSEASGREGTENTGELFF. The CDR3 DNA sequence: TGCGCCAGCAGTGAGGCTAGCGGGAGGGAGGGGACTGAGAACACCGGGGAGCTGTTTTTT.

The chain links TRBV3-1 (or the pseudogene TRBV3-2) to TRBJ2-7; a possible D gene is TRBD2 (7 bases). Germline-derived CDR1 and CDR2 are LGHDT and YNNKEL (reference sequence). The CDR3 has 17 amino acids. Between the trimmed V and J ends, which lost 6 bases and 1 base, there was a span of 22 bases. As DNA, the CDR3 is TGTGCCAGCAGTAAATCGGGGGGCGGATCCAAATCCTACGAGCAGTACTTC. Translation gives CASSKSGGGSKSYEQYF.

The rearrangement links TRBV21-1 to TRBJ1-1; the table calls TRBD1, which could not be checked here. TRBV21-1 is assigned pseudogene status. The CDR3 covers 10 residues. CDR3 DNA sequence: TGTGCCAGCAGCCCAGGGGAAGCTTTCTTT. Protein product: CASSPGEAFF.

V usage is TRBV7-2 and J usage is TRBJ2-3; tentative D call: TRBD2 (6 bases). Looked up from germline, CDR1 is SGHTA and CDR2 is FQGNSA. Trimming took 4 bases from V and 4 from J, leaving 12 bases between them. CDR3 size: 14 residues. CDR3 coding DNA: TGTGCCAGCAGCTCCCGGGAGTGGGCAGATACGCAGTATTTT. This translates into CASSSREWADTQYF.

This sequence joins TRBV18 and TRBJ2-1; D is undetermined. This CDR3 has 15 residues. Germline lookup yields CDR1 KGHSH and CDR2 LQKENI. V lost 2 bases, J lost 8 bases, and 16 bases lay in between. The CDR3 nucleotides read TGTGCCAGCTCACCATATTACCGGATCCGCGATGAGCAGTTCTTC. It encodes CASSPYYRIRDEQFF.

This chain joins TRBV19 and TRBJ2-1, with 8 bases fitting TRBD1. There are 15 residues in the CDR3. The trim removed 3 bases at V and 4 bases at J, leaving 5 bases unmatched. Germline CDR1 LNHDA, CDR2 SQIVND (reference sequence). The CDR3 coding sequence is TGTGCCAGTAGTATCCTGCAGGGGGCTTACAATGAGCAGTTCTTC. Translated, it gives CASSILQGAYNEQFF.

This clone has only one observation. The V call is TRBV14, the J call TRBJ1-1; D is unresolved. The germline gives CDR1 SGHDN, CDR2 FVKESK. V was pared by 4 bases and J by 1 base, with 7 bases between. This CDR3 comprises 13 residues. CDR3 nucleotide sequence: TGTGCCAGCAGCCGTTATCAGAACACTGAAGCTTTCTTT. Protein: CASSRYQNTEAFF.

This clone was counted a single time. The chain has TRBV4-3 and TRBJ2-5, with D perhaps matching TRBD1 or TRBD2 (5 bases each). The CDR3 totals 17 residues. Germline CDR1 reads LGHNA; CDR2 reads YSLEER. V lost 4 bases and J lost 5, with 23 bases in between. The chain's CDR3 is CASSPKTSGRPRETQYF. DNA of the CDR3: TGCGCCAGCAGCCCTAAAACCTCGGGGCGTCCCCGGGAGACCCAGTACTTC.

CDR3 protein: CASSGQGSSYNEQFF. The CDR3 coding sequence is TGTGCCAGCAGTGGACAGGGGAGCTCCTACAATGAGCAGTTCTTC. V usage is TRBV2 and J usage is TRBJ2-1, with TRBD1 matching 8 bases. This CDR3 is built from 15 residues. Trimming removed 4 bases from V and 0 bases from J; junction bases left unmatched: 2. From germline, CDR1 is SNHLY and CDR2 FYNNEI.

The chain recombines TRBV29-1 with TRBJ1-4, with a possible D match to TRBD1 (6 bases). Germline values: CDR1 SQVTM, CDR2 ANQGSEA. The V gene lost 7 bases and the J gene lost 0 bases, with 9 bases spanning the gap. The CDR3 is 13 amino acids. The CDR3 loop is CSASGATNEKLFF. Here the CDR3 DNA reads TGCAGCGCCTCAGGGGCAACTAATGAAAAACTGTTTTTT.

The chain uses TRBV6-5 and TRBJ1-5, with TRBD1 matching over 7 bases. The CDR3 is 14 amino acids. Trimming cost V 4 bases and J 1 base; bases outside gene matches: 1. CDR1 is MNHEY, CDR2 SVGAGI, per germline. Here the CDR3 reads CASSWTGSNQPQHF. In DNA, the CDR3 is TGTGCCAGCAGTTGGACAGGCAGCAATCAGCCCCAGCATTTT.

The chain recombines TRBV4-1 with TRBJ2-1; D unclear. The CDR3 sequence is 15 residues long. Trimming shortened V by 1 base and J by 10 bases, and 17 bases separated the two germline ends. The germline CDR1 and CDR2 sequences are MGHRA and YSYEKL. CDR3 region: CASSQGSPAYVEQFF. The CDR3 coding sequence is TGCGCCAGCAGCCAAGGGTCCCCAGCCTACGTGGAGCAGTTCTTC.

This chain links TRBV28 with TRBJ1-5, with a tentative D call TRBD1 (6 bases). The CDR3 extends over 15 amino acids. V dropped 5 bases and J dropped 8 bases, with 19 bases sitting between them. Germline CDR1 MDHEN, CDR2 SYDVKM. CDR3 DNA: TGTGCCAGCAGTCCCGCTGGGGGCAGGGTGGAGCCCCAGCATTTT. This sequence encodes CASSPAGGRVEPQHF.